A selection of T cell receptor beta chains follows, all from one sample in a study of cytomegalovirus exposure and HLA in healthy donors. Sequencing was performed with immunoSEQ multiplex PCR; in TCRdb, only in-frame clones are kept and a portion is missing. The table records 60,000 to 80,000 clones, just under 75% of them present only once. Sequenced: PBMCs. These receptors originate from a woman in her 30s in good health and CMV-seronegative. Each CDR3 is given with its conserved first and last residue. Each record gives: clone size, D gene, J gene, V gene, CDR3 protein, CDR3 DNA. A D gene is named only where the DNA matches it firmly. Clone size appears in some rows only: once, few, many, or a class for an expanded clone.

once - TRBJ1-2 TRBV6-5 CASSYSTENYGYTF TGTGCCAGCAGTTACTCGACAGAGAACTATGGCTACACCTTC
once TRBD2 TRBJ2-5 TRBV19 CASSTRSSGGLQETQYF TGTGCCAGTAGTACCCGATCTAGCGGGGGTCTCCAAGAGACCCAGTACTTC
- - TRBJ2-3 TRBV6-6 CASSYEVGTDTQYF TGTGCCAGCAGTTACGAGGTTGGCACAGATACGCAGTATTTT
- - TRBJ2-5 TRBV7-8 CASSLFRVTSGLAKETQYF TGTGCCAGCAGCTTATTCCGCGTAACAAGCGGGCTAGCGAAAGAGACCCAGTACTTC
few TRBD2 TRBJ2-7 TRBV5-4 CASSRGASGTYEQYF TGTGCCAGCAGCCGGGGGGCTAGCGGGACCTACGAGCAGTACTTC
- TRBD1 TRBJ2-5 TRBV5-4 CASSLAGQGSETQYF TGTGCCAGCAGCTTGGCCGGACAGGGTTCCGAGACCCAGTACTTC
- TRBD1 TRBJ2-3 TRBV11-2 CASSPFPQGANTDTQYF TGTGCCAGCAGCCCATTCCCACAGGGGGCTAACACAGATACGCAGTATTTT
- TRBD1 TRBJ2-5 TRBV7-9 CASRTGEIRREETQYF TGTGCCAGCAGGACAGGGGAAATAAGAAGGGAAGAGACCCAGTACTTC
- - TRBJ2-5 TRBV7-9 CASRPGGGVETQYF TGTGCCAGCAGGCCGGGAGGGGGCGTGGAGACCCAGTACTTC
- - TRBJ2-2 TRBV4-3 CASRTTLAGELFF TGCGCCAGCAGGACAACACTTGCTGGGGAGCTGTTTTTT
- - TRBJ2-3 TRBV30 CAWNRVGGDTQYF TGTGCCTGGAACAGGGTTGGGGGAGATACGCAGTATTTT
- TRBD1 TRBJ1-5 TRBV12-5 CASGANRGNQPQHF TGTGCTAGTGGTGCGAACAGGGGTAATCAGCCCCAGCATTTT
- TRBD1 TRBJ1-2 TRBV6-5 CASRSGGENYGYTF TGTGCCAGCAGGTCAGGGGGAGAGAACTATGGCTACACCTTC
- TRBD1 TRBJ1-1 TRBV20-1 CSTWDSGAFF TGCAGTACTTGGGACAGTGGGGCTTTCTTT
- - TRBJ2-5 TRBV5-4 CASSLAQVKETQYF TGTGCCAGCAGCTTGGCACAGGTGAAAGAGACCCAGTACTTC
once - TRBJ2-1 TRBV19 CASSIAGAGYNEQFF TGTGCCAGTAGTATAGCGGGAGCCGGCTACAATGAGCAGTTCTTC
- - TRBJ2-3 TRBV28 CASRVGSYTDTQYF TGTGCCAGCAGAGTGGGCAGCTACACAGATACGCAGTATTTT
- TRBD2 TRBJ2-7 TRBV25-1 CASSDLPRLAGGSYEQYF TGTGCCAGCAGTGACCTACCTCGACTAGCGGGAGGATCCTACGAGCAGTACTTC
- - TRBJ2-7 TRBV28 CASTPTGNSYEQYF TGTGCCAGCACCCCTACAGGGAACTCCTACGAGCAGTACTTC
- - TRBJ1-4 TRBV5-8 CASSLEGRANEKLFF TGTGCCAGCAGCTTGGAGGGGCGAGCTAATGAAAAACTGTTTTTT
- TRBD1 TRBJ1-2 TRBV19 CASSEQGAGGYTF TGTGCCAGTAGTGAGCAGGGGGCGGGCGGCTACACCTTC
once - TRBJ2-5 TRBV2 CASSASAQPPETQYF TGTGCCAGCAGCGCATCGGCACAGCCCCCGGAGACCCAGTACTTC
few TRBD1 TRBJ2-2 TRBV5-1 CASSPQPGQGANTGELFF TGCGCCAGCAGCCCACAGCCGGGACAGGGGGCGAACACCGGGGAGCTGTTTTTT
- TRBD2 TRBJ2-5 TRBV30 CAWSALAGQETQYF TGTGCCTGGAGTGCACTAGCGGGACAAGAGACCCAGTACTTC
- TRBD1 TRBJ1-1 TRBV5-1 CASSLGRFTGGTDTEAFF TGCGCCAGCAGCTTGGGCCGTTTCACAGGGGGAACGGACACTGAAGCTTTCTTT
few - TRBJ2-1 TRBV5-1 CASSLEQNNEQFF TGCGCCAGCAGCTTGGAACAGAACAATGAGCAGTTCTTC